A single sample gave rise to the 6 T cell receptor beta chains below, sequenced in a study of T cell repertoires in cytomegalovirus infection (dated by TCRdb to between 2019 and 2020). The sample's treatment or condition label, decoded: in vitro stimulation with specific CMV peptide epitopes to enrich CMV-specific T cells. These receptors lack a known antigen. This sample was sequenced with an Illumina HiSeq 1500. The public reads were run again by TCRdb, first through fastp at Q25 and then through MiXCR, and only productive beta chains were kept. When rows share a CDR3 protein, they turn into one entry using the most common DNA and genes. The sample has hundreds of thousands of distinct CDR3 sequences on record, 25% to 35% of them singletons. The ten top clones hold around 18% of the sample. The specimen comprised cultured PBMCs, sampled from culture after CMV antigen stimulation. Every receptor here comes from a human donor in good health (CMV status not recorded). Some clones in this sample may be carry-over from other donors' samples.

This clonotype has just a few counts. V gene TRBV7-2 combines with J gene TRBJ2-3; D is tentatively TRBD1 or TRBD2 (6 bases each). The CDR3 sequence is 12 residues long. In germline, CDR1 is SGHTA, CDR2 FQGNSA. V shed 6 bases and J shed 5 bases, with 9 bases lying between them. The CDR3 reads CASRRGVDTQYF. Here the CDR3 DNA reads TGTGCCAGCAGAAGGGGGGTAGATACGCAGTATTTT.

In the case of this clonotype: An end of the junction does not agree with germline; a read error may underlie this. This chain joins TRBV20-1 and TRBJ2-1; TRBD2 matches 7 bases. This CDR3 is built from 13 residues. Germline V gives CDR1 DFQATT, CDR2 SNEGSKA (reference sequence). CDR3 residues: CSPSGGTYNEQFF. The DNA for the CDR3 is TGCAGTCCTAGCGGAGGTACCTACAATGAGCAGTTCTTC.

The V gene is TRBV12-3 or TRBV12-4, the J gene TRBJ2-7; 8 nucleotides align to TRBD1. CDR3 length: 15 amino acids. V was pared by 5 bases and J by 4 bases, with 10 bases of the junction left unmatched. The CDR3 DNA is TGTGCCAGCAGTGCCCCGGGACAGGACTTGTACGAGCAGTACTTC. Translated: CASSAPGQDLYEQYF.

This clonotype was detected ten times or more. CDR3 sequence (DNA): TGTGCCAGCAGGAGACAGGGTGGGGATCAGCCCCAGCATTTT. This sequence encodes CASRRQGGDQPQHF. V and J are TRBV7-8 and TRBJ1-5; 7 bases line up with TRBD1. CDR1 is SGHVS, CDR2 FQNEAQ, per germline. The CDR3 covers 14 residues. V trimming: 6 bases; J trimming: 5 bases; junction bases outside the gene matches: 7.

The chain employs TRBV6-1 and TRBJ1-5; 7 bases are shared with TRBD1. In germline, CDR1 is MNHNS, CDR2 SASEGT. This CDR3 contains 14 residues. V lost 6 bases and J lost 4; bases outside the gene matches: 6. The chain's CDR3 is CASRPDRVNQPQHF. The CDR3 coding sequence is TGTGCCAGCAGACCCGACAGGGTTAATCAGCCCCAGCATTTT.

The chain links TRBV20-1 to TRBJ1-5; TRBD1 agrees at 10 bases. This CDR3 region has 16 residues. V shed 4 bases, J shed 4 bases, and the junction held 10 bases outside the gene matches. In germline, CDR1 is DFQATT, CDR2 SNEGSKA (reference sequence). DNA of the CDR3: TGCAGTGCTAAGGTGGGACAGGGGACTGGGAATCAGCCCCAGCATTTT. It is translated as CSAKVGQGTGNQPQHF.